This TCR beta chain was obtained from a study of tumor-infiltrating lymphocytes in primary liver carcinoma. Study summary: Tumors, staged T1-T3 N0M0, spanned 4.2 to 10 cm.

To note about this clonotype: Its antigen is as yet unknown. Germline is not matched at one junction end, which may reflect a read error.

A constant-region primer primed TCR beta cDNA synthesis from 450 to 550 ng of total RNA. Investigators got TCR beta libraries out of three nested multiplex PCR rounds, done with slightly modified ARM-PCR. A C-beta reverse primer was combined with TRBV1-TRBV30 forward primers in the first two PCR rounds, and each round had approximately 10 cycles. In TCRdb, the multiplex PCR reads were re-called with MiXCR into one record per CDR3 protein. The data contain 80,000 or so distinct CDR3 sequences, 65% to 75% of them seen just once; the ten biggest clones take up approximately 27%. The roughly 19-32 mg bulk tissue piece was not sorted before simultaneous RNA and DNA extraction. Every patient in the cohort had a primary liver carcinoma. That carcinoma was treated by surgical resection. CDR1 SGHDT and CDR2 YYEEEE come from the germline V gene. The length of the CDR3 is 17 residues. Study-wide points: Tumors had a significantly higher top-250-clone fraction than blood (p = 0.039). Lesser overlap characterized tumor-adjacent and tumor-blood pairs relative to tumor region pairs.

This chain connects TRBV5-6 to TRBJ2-2, with 8 bases that match TRBD2. The specimen sequenced was tumor-adjacent normal liver tissue. The receptor was derived from a man in his forties or fifties with primary liver carcinoma and hepatitis B virus infection. CDR3 amino acids: CASSLWGLVRTTGKLIF. CDR3 coding DNA: TGTGCCAGCAGCTTATGGGGACTAGTGCGGACAACCGGCAAGCTGATTTTT.